This TCR beta chain was sequenced for a study of cytomegalovirus exposure and HLA in healthy donors (dated by TCRdb to the late 2010s). Study-wide context: An earlier analysis of approximately 600 of the donors reported more than 250 Gb of sequence data and 120 million or so unique TCR beta sequences from roughly 200 million T cells. An early release covering roughly 600 HLA-typed donors comprised approximately 290 gigabases of sequencing data and tens of millions of unique TCR sequences. The genetic ancestry cluster associated with self-reported Caucasian donors included 81% of the approximately 430 genotyped donors. The study was designed to test whether signatures of past pathogen exposure could be identified by cataloging public T cell receptors. The study used immunosequencing to profile the T cell repertoires of hundreds of subjects and linked those repertoires to cytomegalovirus serostatus. Besides the first cohort of roughly 660 subjects, a separate validation cohort made up of 120 different subjects was used. To predict cytomegalovirus infection status, the study brought together high-throughput TCR immunosequencing, statistical association of individual TCRs with disease status, and machine learning. A later analysis re-examined previously published TCR beta repertoires from 600 to 700 donors and added high-resolution HLA genotyping to investigate patterns of TCR occurrence. Rather than using new phenotypic data, the later analysis identified candidate immune exposures from TCR beta sequences and from how often those sequences occurred across donors. An earlier analysis of 587 of the donors applied high-throughput TCR beta sequencing to assess whether each TCR beta V gene segment acted as functional or pseudogenic. Alongside the repertoire data, information on donor age, sex, ethnicity and CMV serostatus was compiled. A later genetic analysis took genome-wide SNP genotypes for about three fifths of the 666 donors and used that subset as a discovery cohort. All discovery cohort repertoires had been generated on a single sequencing platform. Both class I and class II loci were covered by HLA typing, at four-digit resolution. The number of donors typed differed by locus, with about 629-640 for A, B, C, DRB1 and DQB1, about 500 for DQA1, under 610 for DPA1, and some 440 for DPB1. Roughly 5 DR-DQ haplotypes were treated as single units for association and clustering because of strong linkage in the cohort. Among about 370 genotyped donors of the cohort, an average of approximately 240,000 unique TCR beta nucleotide sequences was sequenced per donor, of which about 20% were non-productive. The paper's findings and limits, for the study overall: A later analysis found that HLA-associated TCR beta chains were more clonally expanded and had lower generation probabilities than equally common non-associated chains. Correlated functional status among segregating V segments might reflect linkage disequilibrium, but an unknown experimental factor could not be ruled out. Because counts were too low, roughly 18 rarely observed V segments, including chromosome 9 orphons, were left out of the earlier analysis of some 640 of the donors. The cohort was sequenced for TCR beta chains only, and without alpha or paired-chain data the features that could be detected were limited. A later analysis found that TCR association rates varied across HLA loci, with DRB1 alleles showing the most associated TCRs and HLA-C alleles the fewest. A later analysis associated 16,951 TCR beta sequences with specific HLA alleles at a false discovery rate of 0.05. Because some donors lacked HLA typing at each locus, the association tests relied only on the typed subset. In an earlier analysis of about 600 of the donors, most TCR beta V segments appeared in productive rearrangements about 87% or about 30% of the time, broadly matching IMGT annotations. A further reported finding was that TCR beta sequences accurately predicted the HLA-A and HLA-B alleles for most subjects in the first cohort. Compared with the approximately 670-donor mean, donors in an Asian-associated ancestry cluster had fewer N-insertions in productive TCRs, according to a later genetic analysis. Assigning TCR associations to individual alleles was difficult when HLA alleles, especially DR and DQ, strongly co-occurred. A few of the identified cytomegalovirus-associated TCR beta chains were confirmed in vitro to be specific for cytomegalovirus antigens. In a later analysis, several top co-occurrence clusters were reported to appear linked to parvovirus B19, influenza, CMV and Epstein-Barr virus. According to the authors, the approach could potentially be generalized to other disease states and immunological phenotypes. In both the original and validation cohorts, the classifier was reported to diagnose cytomegalovirus status with high specificity and sensitivity. A later analysis found that most CMV-associated TCR beta chains appeared HLA-restricted, with HLA associations seemingly driven largely by CMV exposure. Most TCR sequences were observed very rarely across donors, whereas some public TCRs were present in many individuals. An association between a missense DCLRE1C variant and V-gene and J-gene trimming of TCR beta chains was found in a later genetic analysis and replicated in an independent cohort. Immune exposure information for the cohort was limited to CMV serostatus. The study listed 164 TCR beta chains as associated with cytomegalovirus. Some IMGT-functional V segments, including TRBV6-2 and TRBV6-3, could not be distinguished by the 87-base-pair reads and were therefore excluded. A cluster of highly shared sequence variants was judged likely to be a technical artifact of the sequencing pipeline. Presence/absence analyses assumed roughly uniform sequencing depth across donors, an assumption that may not hold.

The cohort consisted of fewer than 700 healthy bone marrow donors. All cohort members were sampled while nominally healthy, although unrecorded immune exposures were likely present. The donor tested CMV seropositive, placing the donor among the 289 seropositive members of the cohort. Every donor gave a peripheral blood sample, and the peripheral blood mononuclear cells from that sample were used for TCR beta sequencing. The Qiagen DNeasy Blood Extraction Kit was used to extract genomic DNA from the blood cell samples. Between the V and J ends, shortened by 3 bases and 5 bases respectively, the junction contains 16 bases. The germline V gene provides CDR1 SQVTM and CDR2 ANQGSEA. From the cysteine through the phenylalanine, the CDR3 covers 14 amino acids. Only the CDR3 portion is preserved as DNA: 42 bases, with reading frame beginning at the first base. This clone was picked up one time. The target of this receptor is not known. It has no much larger one-base neighbor in the sample; base qualities were not kept.

Libraries were built with the immunoSEQ multiplex PCR assay. A mixture of 60 forward primers for TCR Vbeta segments and 13 reverse primers for TCR Jbeta segments was used in the multiplex PCR. Amplification of the CDR3 region of rearranged TCR beta genes was performed with a multiplex PCR assay on genomic DNA. Amplified TCR beta libraries were sequenced as 87-base-pair reads on the Illumina HiSeq System. The source study handled its data this way. Across the 670 or so repertoires, a later analysis counted around 80 million unique TCR beta chains, roughly 11 million of which were shared by at least two donors. Raw reads were error-corrected and collapsed into unique sequences with a nearest-neighbor algorithm that merged closely related sequences to remove PCR and sequencing errors. CDR3 sequences were aligned to IMGT reference sequences to assign V, D and J gene segments. Each retained sequence needed at least a six-nucleotide match to both a V gene segment and a J gene segment. Rearrangements were classified as productive when the CDR3 lacked stop codons and remained in frame with V and J, and all other rearrangements were classified as non-productive. CDR3 was defined according to IMGT convention as the region running from the second conserved V-encoded cysteine to the conserved J-encoded phenylalanine. In an earlier analysis of more than 550 of the donors, sequences lacking an unambiguous match to a single V gene segment were excluded. In an earlier analysis of 587 of the donors, V segments were called functional above 56.7% productive rearrangements and were called segregating when the between-donor standard deviation exceeded 5%. A statistical classification framework was developed to diagnose cytomegalovirus status using the catalog of TCR beta chain sequences. V and J gene assignment, in a later analysis, came from comparing TCR nucleotide sequences with IMGT/GENE-DB human TR gene sequences. The TCRdist pipeline was used in a later analysis to assign CDR3 sequences and most-parsimonious VDJ recombination scenarios. In a later analysis, every TCR beta chain was defined by the combination of its CDR3 amino acid sequence and its V-gene family, and reads without a unique V-gene family were dropped. To address suspected cross-contamination and a sequencing artifact, a later analysis removed approximately 590 highly shared, low-generation-probability nucleotide sequences. A later analysis calculated a clonal expansion index for each public chain from normalized within-repertoire ranks of inferred template counts. Generation probabilities in a later analysis came from a VDJ recombination model fitted to out-of-frame rearrangements, and those results were checked against IGoR. Hypergeometric tests were used in a later analysis to score TCR-TCR, TCR-HLA and TCR-CMV co-occurrence, with a repertoire-size bias correction applied to the TCR pairs. False discovery rates were estimated in a later analysis by permuting HLA or CMV assignments 20 times. In a later analysis, co-occurring TCRs were grouped using DBSCAN, and TCRdist sequence similarity was added for clustering within HLA-allele-positive subsets. For co-occurrence clustering, repertoires with fewer than 30,000 or more than 120,000 public chains were excluded, along with a handful of repertoires with anomalous nucleotide sharing. TCRdb retrieved this table from immuneACCESS and kept in-frame rearrangements only. Not all clones are present; in checked studies, unresolved V genes account for under half, and no reason is known for the remainder. V and J calls and clone size come straight from that table; D and trimming were deduced from the DNA. A total of approximately 61,000 clones appear in this sample, around 72% of them only once. 51% of the sample belongs to the ten largest clones.

The chain uses TRBV29-1 and TRBJ2-5; a weak D assignment points to TRBD1 (6 bases agree). The specimen sequenced was PBMCs. This sequence originates from a man aged 50-59 years in good health and CMV-seropositive. The nucleotide sequence is given as TGCAGCGTTGAGCGACAGGAATGGGGGGAGACCCAGTACTTC. Its amino acids are CSVERQEWGETQYF.